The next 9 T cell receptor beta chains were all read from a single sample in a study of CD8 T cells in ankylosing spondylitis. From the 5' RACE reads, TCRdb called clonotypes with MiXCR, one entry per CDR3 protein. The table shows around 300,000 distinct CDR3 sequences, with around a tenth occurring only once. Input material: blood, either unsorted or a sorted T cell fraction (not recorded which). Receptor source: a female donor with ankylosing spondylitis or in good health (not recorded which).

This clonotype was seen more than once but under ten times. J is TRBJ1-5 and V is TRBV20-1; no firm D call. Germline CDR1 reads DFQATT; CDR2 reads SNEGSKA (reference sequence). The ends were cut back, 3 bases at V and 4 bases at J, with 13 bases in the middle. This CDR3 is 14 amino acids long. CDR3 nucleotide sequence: TGCAGTGCTAGTTTTTCGGCGGGGAATCAGCCCCAGCATTTT. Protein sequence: CSASFSAGNQPQHF.

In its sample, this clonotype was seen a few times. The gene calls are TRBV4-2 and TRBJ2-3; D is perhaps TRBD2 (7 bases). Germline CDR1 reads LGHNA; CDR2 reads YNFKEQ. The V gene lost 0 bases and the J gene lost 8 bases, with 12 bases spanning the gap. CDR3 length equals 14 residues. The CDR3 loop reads CASSQEARGGTQYF. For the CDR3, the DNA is TGTGCCAGCAGCCAAGAGGCAAGGGGGGGTACGCAGTATTTT.

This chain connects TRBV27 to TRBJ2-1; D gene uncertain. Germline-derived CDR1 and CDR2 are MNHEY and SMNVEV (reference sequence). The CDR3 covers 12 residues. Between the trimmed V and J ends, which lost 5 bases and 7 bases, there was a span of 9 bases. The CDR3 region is CASSPKGNEQFF. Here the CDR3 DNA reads TGTGCCAGCAGTCCTAAAGGGAATGAGCAGTTCTTC.

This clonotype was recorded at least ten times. As DNA, the CDR3 is TGCGCCAGCACCTGGCGCGATAGCGGCACCGGGGAGCTGTTTTTT. Its translation is CASTWRDSGTGELFF. J is TRBJ2-2 and V is TRBV5-1, with D maybe TRBD2 (6 bases). Trimming left V 6 bases short and J 4 bases short, with 16 bases between. This CDR3 spans 15 amino acids. The germline CDR1 and CDR2 sequences are SGHRS and YFSETQ.

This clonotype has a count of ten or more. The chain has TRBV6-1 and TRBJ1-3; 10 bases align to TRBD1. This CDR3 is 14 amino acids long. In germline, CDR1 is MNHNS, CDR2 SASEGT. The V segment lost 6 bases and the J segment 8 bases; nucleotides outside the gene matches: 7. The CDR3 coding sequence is TGTGCCAGCAGCACCGGGACAGGGGTATACACCATATATTTT. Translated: CASSTGTGVYTIYF.

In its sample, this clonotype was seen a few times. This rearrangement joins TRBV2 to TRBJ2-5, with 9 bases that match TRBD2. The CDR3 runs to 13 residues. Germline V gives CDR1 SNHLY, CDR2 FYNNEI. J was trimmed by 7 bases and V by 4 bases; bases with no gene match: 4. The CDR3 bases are TGTGCCAGCAGTGGCTCGCGGGAGGGGACCCAGTACTTC. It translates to CASSGSREGTQYF.

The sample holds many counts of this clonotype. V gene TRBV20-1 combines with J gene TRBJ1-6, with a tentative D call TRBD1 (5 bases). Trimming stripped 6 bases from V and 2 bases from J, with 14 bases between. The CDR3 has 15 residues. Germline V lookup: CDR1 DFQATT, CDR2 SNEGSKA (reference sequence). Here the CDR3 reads CSASGGAPYNSPLHF. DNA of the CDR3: TGCAGTGCCTCCGGTGGGGCCCCCTATAATTCACCCCTCCACTTT.

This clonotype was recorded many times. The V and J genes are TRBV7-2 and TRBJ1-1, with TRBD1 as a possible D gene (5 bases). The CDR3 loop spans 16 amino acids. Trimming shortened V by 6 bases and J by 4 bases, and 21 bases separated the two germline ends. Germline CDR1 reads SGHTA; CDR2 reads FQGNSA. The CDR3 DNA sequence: TGTGCCAGCAGTTCCCCGGCGGGGTTTGGGGGCACTGAAGCTTTCTTT. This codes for CASSSPAGFGGTEAFF.

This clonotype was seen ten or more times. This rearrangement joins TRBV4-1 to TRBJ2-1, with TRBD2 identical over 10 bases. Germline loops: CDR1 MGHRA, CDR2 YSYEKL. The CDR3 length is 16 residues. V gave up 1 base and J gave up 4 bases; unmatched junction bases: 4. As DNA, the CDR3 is TGCGCCAGCAGCCAAGTACTAGCGGGGAGATACAATGAGCAGTTCTTC. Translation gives CASSQVLAGRYNEQFF.